The subject of this entry is one TCR beta chain. immunoSEQ v3.0 was run at survey level. Here immunoSEQ multiplex PCR was the method, and the copy in TCRdb shows in-frame clones only, minus some. The sample lists around 26,000 clones, over 70% occurring once. Germline V gene data show CDR1 as SGHVS and CDR2 as FQNEAQ. The CDR3 has 12 residues. Between the trimmed V and J ends, which lost 5 bases and 6 bases, there was a span of 11 bases. This sample was included in a study of long-term antiretroviral therapy in people with HIV. Donors needed at least one pre-ART PBMC sample plus at least two post-ART samples.

Here the sequenced sample was unsorted PBMCs, taken around 4.3 years after starting antiretroviral therapy. The V gene is TRBV7-8, the J gene TRBJ2-7; the D gene could be TRBD1 or TRBD2 (5 bases each). This sequence originates from a man younger than 45 with HIV. The CDR3 sequence: CASSPNGAEQYF. CDR3 nucleotides: TGTGCCAGCAGCCCCAACGGGGCCGAGCAGTACTTC.